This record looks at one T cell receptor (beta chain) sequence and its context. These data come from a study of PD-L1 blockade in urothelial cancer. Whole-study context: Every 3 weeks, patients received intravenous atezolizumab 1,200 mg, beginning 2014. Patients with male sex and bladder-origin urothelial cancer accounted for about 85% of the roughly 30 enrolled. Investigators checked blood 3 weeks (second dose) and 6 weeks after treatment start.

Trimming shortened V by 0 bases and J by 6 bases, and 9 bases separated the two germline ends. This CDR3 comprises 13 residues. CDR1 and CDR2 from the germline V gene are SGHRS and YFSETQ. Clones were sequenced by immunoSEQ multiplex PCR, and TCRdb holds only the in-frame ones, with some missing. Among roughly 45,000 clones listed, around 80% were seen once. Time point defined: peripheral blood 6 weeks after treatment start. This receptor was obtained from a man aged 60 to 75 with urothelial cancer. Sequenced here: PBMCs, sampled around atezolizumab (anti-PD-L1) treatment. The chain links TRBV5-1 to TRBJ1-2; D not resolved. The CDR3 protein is CASSLGALDGYTF. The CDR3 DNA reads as TGCGCCAGCAGCTTGGGGGCCCTCGATGGCTACACCTTC.